Following are 15 T cell receptor beta chains from one sample sequenced in a study of technical replicates of blood from a few donors. Clones were read by immunoSEQ multiplex PCR, and TCRdb kept only the in-frame ones, dropping some. Of tens of thousands of clones listed, around 94% are singletons. Sequencing was done on a sample of T cells isolated from PBMCs. The receptors come from a human donor in good health.

The chain uses TRBV7-9 and TRBJ1-2; 7 nucleotides agree with TRBD1. Germline CDR1 is SEHNR and CDR2 is FQNEAQ (reference sequence). V lost 1 base to trimming and J lost 4 bases; unmatched junction nucleotides: 9. The CDR3 has 16 amino acids. The CDR3 region is CASSLVAGGLGYGYTF. The CDR3 nucleotides read TGTGCCAGCAGCTTAGTCGCAGGGGGACTCGGCTATGGCTACACCTTC.

The V call is TRBV9, the J call TRBJ2-5; 11 bases map to TRBD2. CDR1 and CDR2 from the germline V gene are SGDLS and YYNGEE. The CDR3 sequence is 18 residues long. J was trimmed by 3 bases and V by 0 bases; bases with no gene match: 10. The CDR3 nucleotides are TGTGCCAGCAGCGTAGCGAGGGGTAGCGGGAGGGCAAAAGAGACCCAGTACTTC. Its protein is CASSVARGSGRAKETQYF.

J is TRBJ1-1 and V is TRBV19, with D perhaps matching TRBD1 (5 bases). CDR1 LNHDA and CDR2 SQIVND come from the germline V gene (reference sequence). Between the trimmed V and J ends, which lost 4 bases and 5 bases, there was a span of 11 bases. CDR3 length equals 13 residues. In nucleotides, the CDR3 is TGTGCCAGTAGTACCCCGGGGGTGACTGAAGCTTTCTTT. Translated: CASSTPGVTEAFF. Based on the CDR3 plus reference TRBV19 and TRBJ1-1, the full variable domain is DGGITQSPKYLFRKEGQNVTLSCEQNLNHDAMYWYRQDPGQGLRLIYYSQIVNDFQKGDIAEGYSVSREKKESFPLTVTSAQKNPTAFYLCASSTPGVTEAFFGQGTRLTVV.

This chain connects TRBV18 to TRBJ1-5; D unclear. This CDR3 is 13 amino acids long. CDR1 is KGHSH, CDR2 LQKENI, per germline. V dropped 3 bases and J dropped 5 bases, with 8 bases sitting between them. The CDR3 coding sequence is TGTGCCAGCTCACCCGGGAGTGATCAGCCCCAGCATTTT. Its translation: CASSPGSDQPQHF.

The chain carries TRBV7-9 and TRBJ1-5, with D perhaps TRBD1 (6 bases). Per germline, CDR1 SEHNR and CDR2 FQNEAQ (reference sequence). The CDR3 contains 15 residues. The V gene lost 5 bases and the J gene lost 0 bases, with 11 bases spanning the gap. Here the CDR3 reads CASSQLGGSNQPQHF. CDR3 nucleotides: TGTGCCAGCAGCCAACTAGGGGGTAGCAATCAGCCCCAGCATTTT.

This rearrangement joins TRBV4-1 to TRBJ1-3; D ambiguous. The CDR3 runs to 17 residues. V shed 1 base and J shed 0 bases, with 13 bases lying between them. Germline CDR1 and CDR2: MGHRA and YSYEKL. Here the CDR3 DNA reads TGCGCCAGCAGCCAAGCGGAAGGCAGGATCTCTGGAAACACCATATATTTT. Amino acid sequence: CASSQAEGRISGNTIYF.

The rearrangement uses TRBV7-6 and TRBJ1-3, with D possibly being TRBD1 (5 bases). Germline loops: CDR1 SGHVS, CDR2 FNYEAQ. The CDR3 covers 12 residues. Trimming pared 8 bases from V and 7 bases from J, leaving 12 bases between. This chain's CDR3 is CASRGIGNTIYF. CDR3 bases: TGTGCCAGCCGGGGGATTGGGAACACCATATATTTT.

The rearrangement joins TRBV10-1 to TRBJ1-3, with D possibly being TRBD1 (6 bases). Trimming pared 4 bases from V and 0 bases from J, leaving 19 bases between. Germline CDR1 WNHNN, CDR2 SYGVQD (reference sequence). The CDR3 has 18 amino acids. The chain's CDR3 is CASSGGGHLQSSGNTIYF. The CDR3, as DNA: TGCGCCAGCAGTGGAGGGGGACACCTCCAGAGCTCTGGAAACACCATATATTTT.

In this sample, this clone turned up once. This chain links TRBV10-3 with TRBJ2-7; 9 positions agree with TRBD1. Germline values: CDR1 ENHRY, CDR2 SYGVKD. CDR3 length equals 15 residues. After removal of 5 bases from V and 3 bases from J, the junction contained 8 bases not matched to a gene. The CDR3 region has the DNA TGTGCCATCAGTTCCTCCTGGGACAGGGTCTACGAGCAGTACTTC. It encodes CAISSSWDRVYEQYF.

The V call is TRBV19, the J call TRBJ2-6; a possible D gene is TRBD2 (5 bases). Germline lookup yields CDR1 LNHDA and CDR2 SQIVND (reference sequence). V was cut by 5 bases and J by 2 bases, with 16 bases left in between. The CDR3 spans 17 residues. In nucleotides, the CDR3 is TGTGCCAGTAGTCCGCGTGGGAGCCTCCCTGGGGCCAACGTCCTGACTTTC. Its protein is CASSPRGSLPGANVLTF.

CDR3 region: CASSHGQGVYEQYF. CDR3 nucleotide sequence: TGTGCCAGCAGCCACGGACAGGGGGTCTACGAGCAGTACTTC. The chain couples TRBV14 to TRBJ2-7; 10 nucleotides match TRBD1. Germline loops: CDR1 SGHDN, CDR2 FVKESK. This CDR3 spans 14 amino acids. V shed 3 bases and J 3 bases; nucleotides not matched to a gene: 2. The complete variable domain, with remaining parts taken from reference TRBV14 and TRBJ2-7, reads EAGVTQFPSHSVIEKGQTVTLRCDPISGHDNLYWYRRVMGKEIKFLLHFVKESKQDESGMPNNRFLAERTGGTYSTLKVQPAELEDSGVYFCASSHGQGVYEQYFGPGTRLTVT.

The chain is built from TRBV6-5 and TRBJ2-5; 8 nucleotides match TRBD2. There are 15 residues in the CDR3. J lost 3 bases, V lost 6 bases, and 9 bases had no gene match. Germline V CDR1 and CDR2: MNHEY, SVGAGI. CDR3 DNA: TGTGCCAGCAGCCTTTTAAGCGGGAGCGAAGAGACCCAGTACTTC. Its protein product is CASSLLSGSEETQYF.

This rearrangement joins TRBV2 to TRBJ1-6, with 11 bases matching TRBD1. Germline V gene sequence: CDR1 SNHLY, CDR2 FYNNEI. Germline trimming cut 4 bases from V and 7 bases from J; bases unmatched to any gene: 6. The length of the CDR3 is 16 residues. CDR3 amino acids: CASSGGTGGYNSPLHF. CDR3 in DNA: TGTGCCAGCAGTGGCGGGACAGGGGGATACAATTCACCCCTCCACTTT. Full variable domain (rest looked up from reference TRBV2 and TRBJ1-6): EPEVTQTPSHQVTQMGQEVILRCVPISNHLYFYWYRQILGQKVEFLVSFYNNEISEKSEIFDDQFSVERPDGSNFTLKIRSTKLEDSAMYFCASSGGTGGYNSPLHFGNGTRLTVT.

This chain uses TRBV10-1 with TRBJ2-7; unclear D gene. V was pared by 4 bases and J by 1 base, with 8 bases between. There are 13 residues in the CDR3. Germline assignment: CDR1 WNHNN and CDR2 SYGVQD (reference sequence). The CDR3 region is CASSGGLSYEQYF. The CDR3 nucleotides are TGCGCCAGCAGTGGTGGCCTTTCCTACGAGCAGTACTTC.

The V and J genes are TRBV11-2 and TRBJ2-7; 10 bases are shared with TRBD1. V lost 1 base, J lost 5 bases, and 2 bases stayed unmatched. There are 14 residues in the CDR3. Per germline, CDR1 SGHAT and CDR2 FQNNGV. The CDR3 loop is CASSLGTGGNEQYF. The CDR3 nucleotides are TGTGCCAGCAGCTTAGGGACAGGGGGGAACGAGCAGTACTTC.